This T cell receptor beta chain was captured in a study of blood T cell repertoires in COVID-19. The table came from immunoSEQ multiplex PCR; TCRdb's copy has only in-frame clones and leaves some out. The data show about 50,000 clones, with 85% seen just once and approximately 10% held by the top ten. Germline loops: CDR1 SGDLS, CDR2 YYNGEE. This CDR3 region has 16 residues. V gave up 3 bases and J gave up 2 bases; unmatched junction bases: 6. This chain uses TRBV9 with TRBJ2-1, with 9 nucleotides matching TRBD1. This TCR was sampled from a human donor in a cohort sampled during active COVID-19. The sample consisted of peripheral blood. The CDR3 sequence is CASSALGQGPYNEQFF. The CDR3 nucleotides are TGTGCCAGCAGCGCCCTGGGACAGGGACCCTACAATGAGCAGTTCTTC. Full variable domain (rest looked up from reference TRBV9 and TRBJ2-1): DSGVTQTPKHLITATGQRVTLRCSPRSGDLSVYWYQQSLDQGLQFLIQYYNGEERAKGNILERFSAQQFPDLHSELNLSSLELGDSALYFCASSALGQGPYNEQFFGPGTRLTVL.